A single sample is the source of the 7 T cell receptor beta chains below, sequenced in a study of blood T cell repertoires in COVID-19. Profiling relied on immunoSEQ multiplex PCR, and the TCRdb table lists in-frame clones only, not all of them. The sample has tens of thousands of clones, just over 85% seen once. Material: peripheral blood. Receptor source: a woman aged 70-85 years with acute or convalescent COVID-19.

V gene TRBV2 combines with J gene TRBJ2-2; D remains unclear. The CDR3 loop spans 12 amino acids. Per germline, CDR1 SNHLY and CDR2 FYNNEI. V lost 5 bases, J lost 5 bases, and 6 bases lay in between. The CDR3 loop is CASSTPTGELFF. CDR3 bases: TGTGCCAGCAGTACTCCAACCGGGGAGCTGTTTTTT.

This chain uses TRBV6-5 with TRBJ1-2; tentatively, D is TRBD1 (5 bases). CDR1 MNHEY and CDR2 SVGAGI come from the germline V gene. The CDR3 spans 15 residues. V lost 7 bases, J lost 4 bases, and 19 bases lay in between. The CDR3 DNA sequence: TGTGCCAGCACAGGCGGGGGGGTACAAACCTATGGCTACACCTTC. This gives the protein CASTGGGVQTYGYTF.

The V call is TRBV6-5, the J call TRBJ2-7, with a weak D call TRBD1 (5 bases). In germline, CDR1 is MNHEY, CDR2 SVGAGI. The germline V and J ends were trimmed by 0 bases and 3 bases, with 9 bases remaining between them. The CDR3 is 14 amino acids. CDR3 residues: CASSYSAQGYEQYF. The CDR3 coding sequence is TGTGCCAGCAGTTACTCGGCGCAGGGCTACGAGCAGTACTTC.

The rearrangement links TRBV3-1 (or the pseudogene TRBV3-2) to TRBJ2-3, with D possibly being TRBD2 (5 bases). The CDR3 consists of 15 residues. Germline CDR1 is LGHDT and CDR2 is YNNKEL (reference sequence). Trimming shortened V by 2 bases and J by 8 bases, and 17 bases separated the two germline ends. This CDR3 reads CASSQKSGPAVTQYF. For the CDR3, the DNA is TGTGCCAGCAGCCAAAAAAGCGGCCCCGCGGTTACGCAGTATTTT.

The chain employs TRBV2 and TRBJ2-6; the match to TRBD1 covers 7 bases. The CDR3 has 18 amino acids. Germline CDR1 reads SNHLY; CDR2 reads FYNNEI. After removal of 7 bases from V and 0 bases from J, the junction contained 12 bases not matched to a gene. In nucleotides, the CDR3 is TGTGCCAGCAATATACCGGGACAGAAATCCTCTGGGGCCAACGTCCTGACTTTC. Protein sequence: CASNIPGQKSSGANVLTF.

The CDR3 DNA is TGTGCCAGCAGCTTGGCCAGGGAGGGCACTGAAGCTTTCTTT. Its translation is CASSLAREGTEAFF. The genes are TRBV5-5 and TRBJ1-1; D is possibly TRBD1 (5 bases). The CDR3 spans 14 residues. V was pared by 0 bases and J by 4 bases, with 10 bases between. Germline V gene lookup returns CDR1 SGHKS and CDR2 YYEKEE (reference sequence).

The chain uses TRBV7-2 and TRBJ1-1; no firm D call. This CDR3 has 14 residues. Trimming left V 0 bases short and J 1 base short, with 6 bases between. Germline V CDR1 and CDR2: SGHTA, FQGNSA. This CDR3 reads CASSLAQRNTEAFF. CDR3 coding DNA: TGTGCCAGCAGCTTAGCACAGAGGAACACTGAAGCTTTCTTT.